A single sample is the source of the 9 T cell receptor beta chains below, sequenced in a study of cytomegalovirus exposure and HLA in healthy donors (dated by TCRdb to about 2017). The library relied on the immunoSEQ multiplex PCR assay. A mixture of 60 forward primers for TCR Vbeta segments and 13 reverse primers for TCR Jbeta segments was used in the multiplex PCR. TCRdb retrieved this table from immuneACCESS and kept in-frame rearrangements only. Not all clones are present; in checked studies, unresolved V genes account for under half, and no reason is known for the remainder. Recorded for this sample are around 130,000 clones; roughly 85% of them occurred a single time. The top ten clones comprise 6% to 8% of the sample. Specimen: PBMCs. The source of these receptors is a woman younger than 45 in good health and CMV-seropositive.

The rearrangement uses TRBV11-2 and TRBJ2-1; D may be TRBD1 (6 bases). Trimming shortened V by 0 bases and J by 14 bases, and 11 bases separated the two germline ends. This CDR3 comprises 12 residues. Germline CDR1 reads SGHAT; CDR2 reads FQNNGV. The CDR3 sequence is CASSLDRGPEFF. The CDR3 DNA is TGTGCCAGCAGCTTAGACAGGGGCCCCGAGTTCTTC.

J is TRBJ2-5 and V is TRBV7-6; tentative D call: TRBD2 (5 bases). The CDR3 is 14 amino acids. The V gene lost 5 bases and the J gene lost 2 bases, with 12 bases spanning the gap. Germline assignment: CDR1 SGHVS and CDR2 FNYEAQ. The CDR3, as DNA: TGTGCCAGCAGCCCACGGACTGCACAAGAGACCCAGTACTTC. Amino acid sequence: CASSPRTAQETQYF.

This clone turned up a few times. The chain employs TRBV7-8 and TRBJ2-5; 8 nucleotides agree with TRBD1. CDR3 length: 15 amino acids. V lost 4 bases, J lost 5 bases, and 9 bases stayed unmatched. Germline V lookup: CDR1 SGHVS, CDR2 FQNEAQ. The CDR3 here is CASSYTGGLVETQYF. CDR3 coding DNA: TGTGCCAGCAGCTATACAGGGGGTTTGGTGGAGACCCAGTACTTC. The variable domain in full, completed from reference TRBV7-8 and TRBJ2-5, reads GAGVSQSPRYKVAKRGQDVALRCDPISGHVSLFWYQQALGQGPEFLTYFQNEAQLDKSGLPSDRFFAERPEGSVSTLKIQRTQQEDSAVYLCASSYTGGLVETQYFGPGTRLLVL.

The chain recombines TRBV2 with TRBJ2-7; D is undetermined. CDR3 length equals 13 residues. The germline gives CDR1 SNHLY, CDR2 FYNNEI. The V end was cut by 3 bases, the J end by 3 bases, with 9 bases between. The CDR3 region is CASSEGLNYEQYF. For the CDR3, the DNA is TGTGCCAGCAGTGAGGGCCTGAACTACGAGCAGTACTTC.

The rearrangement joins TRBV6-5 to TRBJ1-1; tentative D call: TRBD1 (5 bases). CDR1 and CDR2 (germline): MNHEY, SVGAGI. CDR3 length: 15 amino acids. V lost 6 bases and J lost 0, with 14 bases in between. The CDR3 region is CASSPQDNLNTEAFF. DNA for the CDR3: TGTGCCAGCAGCCCGCAGGACAACCTGAACACTGAAGCTTTCTTT.

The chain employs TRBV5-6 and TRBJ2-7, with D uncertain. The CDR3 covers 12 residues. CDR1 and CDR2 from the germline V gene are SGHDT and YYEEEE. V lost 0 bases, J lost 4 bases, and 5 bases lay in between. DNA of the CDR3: TGTGCCAGCAGCTTGGGTAGATACGAGCAGTACTTC. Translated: CASSLGRYEQYF.

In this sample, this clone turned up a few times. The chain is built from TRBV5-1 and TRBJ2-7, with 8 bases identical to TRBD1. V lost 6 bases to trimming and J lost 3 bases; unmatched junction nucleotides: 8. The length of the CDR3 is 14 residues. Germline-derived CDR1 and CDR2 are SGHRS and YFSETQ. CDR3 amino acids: CASKGQQGGYEQYF. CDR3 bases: TGCGCCAGCAAGGGGCAACAGGGGGGCTACGAGCAGTACTTC.

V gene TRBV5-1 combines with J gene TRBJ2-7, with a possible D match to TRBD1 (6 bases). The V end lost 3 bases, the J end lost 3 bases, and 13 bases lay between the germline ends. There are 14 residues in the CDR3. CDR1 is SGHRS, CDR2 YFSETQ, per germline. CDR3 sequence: CASSSGDTFYEQYF. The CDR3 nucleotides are TGCGCCAGCAGCTCTGGGGACACCTTCTACGAGCAGTACTTC.

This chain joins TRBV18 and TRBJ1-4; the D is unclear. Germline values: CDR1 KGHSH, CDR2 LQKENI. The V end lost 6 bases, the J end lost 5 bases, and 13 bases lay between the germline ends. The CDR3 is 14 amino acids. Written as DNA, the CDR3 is TGTGCCAGCTCCACCTCCACTACCAATGAAAAACTGTTTTTT. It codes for CASSTSTTNEKLFF.